One T cell receptor beta chain is described in this entry. The antigen is unknown. The study ran its PCR with 60 Vbeta and 13 Jbeta primers. Some clones are missing from TCRdb's copy, which holds only in-frame ones; the method was immunoSEQ multiplex PCR. There are about 91,000 clones in the sample; around 60% occur only once, and over 2% lies in the top ten. The data were taken from a study of cytomegalovirus exposure and HLA in healthy donors. Broader study findings: While the bulk of TCR sequences proved rare, some public TCRs turned up in many donors. Immune exposure was documented only through CMV serostatus.

V was clipped by 1 base and J by 7 bases; unmatched bases: 6. Germline assignment: CDR1 SQVTM and CDR2 ANQGSEA. CDR3 length: 15 residues. The sample consisted of PBMCs. The source of this sequence is a human donor in good health. This rearrangement joins TRBV29-1 to TRBJ2-1; 11 nucleotides line up with TRBD2. The CDR3 is CSVEGTSGGGNEQFF. CDR3 sequence (DNA): TGCAGCGTTGAAGGAACTAGCGGGGGTGGGAATGAGCAGTTCTTC.